Given below is one T cell receptor beta chain in context. Its antigen is unidentified. As every portion of the isolated RNA was reverse transcribed, the sequencing read expressed TCRB transcripts. Data came from immunoSEQ multiplex PCR; TCRdb stores just in-frame clones and leaves some out. The profile shows 400,000 to 450,000 clones, around 13% of them singletons. This specimen belongs to a study of beta chain features in type 1 diabetes. General study points: VDJ junctions from type 1 diabetes patients carried fewer insertions and larger deletions. All four CD4+ subsets of Type 1 diabetes patients contained TCRB CDR3s that were moderately but significantly shorter.

The CDR3 consists of 14 residues. V shed 9 bases and J shed 0 bases, with 12 bases lying between them. Germline CDR1 is MNHEY and CDR2 is SVGAGI. Input material: naive CD4+ T cells from blood. This clonotype was sampled from a man aged 25 to 45 in good health. J is TRBJ2-4 and V is TRBV6-5; possible D gene TRBD2, 5 bases. Here the CDR3 reads CASGVGRAKNIQYF. The CDR3 DNA follows: TGTGCCAGTGGAGTGGGGAGAGCCAAAAACATTCAGTACTTC.